These T cell receptor beta chains were read from a single sample in a study of tumor and adjacent non-tumor tissue in lung cancer. TCRdb re-called the multiplex PCR reads with MiXCR, one entry per CDR3 protein. The sample carries about 200,000 distinct CDR3 sequences, 71% recorded once. The material sequenced was lung tumor tissue. Receptors were obtained from a man in his 60s with non-small cell lung cancer. The CDR3 runs from the conserved cysteine through the conserved F or W. Each record gives: V gene, D gene, clone size, J gene, CDR3 DNA, CDR3 protein. A D gene is named only where the DNA matches it firmly. Rows give clone size only sometimes, using once, few, many, or a class for an expanded clone.

V: TRBV12-3/TRBV12-4
D: .
size: .
J: TRBJ1-2
DNA: TGTGTCAGCAGTTTTCAAATAAATTATGGCTACACCTTC
CDR3: CVSSFQINYGYTF

V: TRBV5-4
D: TRBD1
size: few
J: TRBJ2-7
DNA: TGTGCCAGCAGTTCATCCGGGACAGAACTCTACGAGCAGTACTTC
CDR3: CASSSSGTELYEQYF

V: TRBV6-5
D: .
size: .
J: TRBJ2-1
DNA: TGTGCCAGCCCAACCAGGGGCACCAATGAGCAGTTCTTC
CDR3: CASPTRGTNEQFF

V: TRBV12-3/TRBV12-4
D: TRBD1
size: .
J: TRBJ1-6
DNA: TGTGCCGGCAGTTTAAGTCCCGGGACAGTTAATTCACCCCTCCACTTT
CDR3: CAGSLSPGTVNSPLHF

V: TRBV6-5
D: .
size: .
J: TRBJ1-2
DNA: TGTGCCAGCAATACAGGATACGGATACACCTTC
CDR3: CASNTGYGYTF

V: TRBV11-2
D: .
size: .
J: TRBJ1-1
DNA: TGTGACAGCAACTTCCGACAGAAATTGGAAGCTTTCTTT
CDR3: CDSNFRQKLEAFF

V: TRBV30
D: .
size: few
J: TRBJ2-5
DNA: TGTGCCTGGTCCCAGGAGCTACAAGAGACCCAGTATTTC
CDR3: CAWSQELQETQYF

V: TRBV20-1
D: TRBD1
size: many
J: TRBJ1-1
DNA: TGCAGTGCTAGGCTACAGGGGAGGGACACTGAAGCTTTCTTT
CDR3: CSARLQGRDTEAFF

V: TRBV20-1
D: .
size: once
J: TRBJ2-5
DNA: TGCACTGCTAGACCGGCGGTTAGGGAAGAGACCCAGTACTTC
CDR3: CTARPAVREETQYF

V: TRBV10-1
D: .
size: many
J: TRBJ1-1
DNA: TGCGCCAGCAGTGAGTCGCGGGGGGCAAGGAAAACTTTCTTT
CDR3: CASSESRGARKTFF

V: TRBV6-1
D: .
size: .
J: TRBJ2-2
DNA: TGTGCCGGCCGGCCAGGGGCCGACACCGGGGAGCTGTTTTTT
CDR3: CAGRPGADTGELFF

V: TRBV29-1
D: .
size: few
J: TRBJ1-4
DNA: TGCAGCGTTGAGTCAGGCACTAATGAAAAACTGTTTTTT
CDR3: CSVESGTNEKLFF

V: TRBV20-1
D: .
size: .
J: TRBJ1-6
DNA: TGCAGTGCTAGGAGGCGCGACAGAATAAATAATTCACCCCTCCACTTT
CDR3: CSARRRDRINNSPLHF

V: TRBV5-5
D: .
size: .
J: TRBJ2-5
DNA: TGTGCCAACAGCTTTTGGGGGAGCCAAGAGACCCAGTACTTC
CDR3: CANSFWGSQETQYF

V: TRBV20-1
D: .
size: once
J: TRBJ1-4
DNA: TGCAGTGTTAGAGAGTCCAGGAGGCTAGAAAAACTATTTTTT
CDR3: CSVRESRRLEKLFF

V: TRBV24-1
D: TRBD1
size: .
J: TRBJ2-7
DNA: TGTACCACAAGTGATGGGACAGCCACCTACGAGCAGTACTTC
CDR3: CTTSDGTATYEQYF

V: TRBV11-1
D: .
size: .
J: TRBJ2-5
DNA: TGTGCCAGCAGCCCCTTCGAGAGGGGGAAAGAGAGCCAGTACTTC
CDR3: CASSPFERGKESQYF

V: TRBV29-1
D: .
size: .
J: TRBJ2-2
DNA: TGCAGCGTTCGGGAAACGGTCGGGGAGCTGTTTTTT
CDR3: CSVRETVGELFF

V: TRBV20-1
D: .
size: .
J: TRBJ2-7
DNA: TGCAGTGCACGAAGGGGAGGATTCGGGGATATCTACGAGCTGTACTTC
CDR3: CSARRGGFGDIYELYF

V: TRBV24-1
D: .
size: .
J: TRBJ1-1
DNA: TGTGCCACCAGGGAAGCAGCTGGGTCTGAAGCTTTCTTT
CDR3: CATREAAGSEAFF

V: TRBV6-6
D: .
size: few
J: TRBJ2-3
DNA: TGTGCCAGCAGTTACTCGTCGGGGGAAGTTACAGATACGCAGTATTTT
CDR3: CASSYSSGEVTDTQYF

V: TRBV19
D: .
size: once
J: TRBJ1-2
DNA: TGTGCAAGTAGTACAGTCCCGACGGCTGGCGACACCTTC
CDR3: CASSTVPTAGDTF

V: TRBV9
D: .
size: few
J: TRBJ1-1
DNA: TGTGCCAGCAGCACGACAGGGAACACTGAAGCTTTCTTT
CDR3: CASSTTGNTEAFF

V: TRBV20-1
D: .
size: .
J: TRBJ2-7
DNA: TGCAGTGCTAGGGGGCTAAAGGACACCCTCTCCTACGAGCAGTACTTC
CDR3: CSARGLKDTLSYEQYF

V: TRBV5-4
D: .
size: once
J: TRBJ1-5
DNA: TGTGCCAGCAGCTTGGAACCAGGGCGGCCCCAGCATTTT
CDR3: CASSLEPGRPQHF

V: TRBV28
D: .
size: .
J: TRBJ1-2
DNA: TGTGCCATCAGTTTGGTCAGGGCCCAATCAACGGTCGACTATGTCTACGCCTTC
CDR3: CAISLVRAQSTVDYVYAF

V: TRBV4-3
D: .
size: .
J: TRBJ1-1
DNA: TGCGCCAGCAGCCATAACCTAATGAACACTGAAGCTTTCTTT
CDR3: CASSHNLMNTEAFF

V: TRBV6-1
D: .
size: .
J: TRBJ1-5
DNA: TGTGCCAGCAATTATAGGGGAGCGGGCCAGCCCCAGCATTTT
CDR3: CASNYRGAGQPQHF

V: TRBV4-2
D: .
size: .
J: TRBJ2-2
DNA: TGTGCCAGCAGCCAAGATCAGGCGGGATCGTACACCGGGGAGCTGTTTTTT
CDR3: CASSQDQAGSYTGELFF

V: TRBV28
D: .
size: .
J: TRBJ1-4
DNA: TGTGCCAGCAGTTTATCGTCAGCAACTAATGAAAAACAGTTTTTT
CDR3: CASSLSSATNEKQFF

V: TRBV11-2
D: .
size: .
J: TRBJ1-6
DNA: TGCGCCAGCGCCGAGCGGGGGGCCGGTTCACCCCTCCACTTT
CDR3: CASAERGAGSPLHF

V: TRBV10-3
D: .
size: .
J: TRBJ2-1
DNA: TGTGCCATCAGCGCTGGACAAGTTGGCGAGCAGTTCTTC
CDR3: CAISAGQVGEQFF

V: TRBV5-4
D: TRBD2
size: .
J: TRBJ2-3
DNA: TGTGCCAGCAGCTCGAAAGAGCGGGGATCAGATACGCAGTATTTT
CDR3: CASSSKERGSDTQYF

V: TRBV20-1
D: .
size: .
J: TRBJ2-5
DNA: TGCAGTGCCCTCAAGGGGGGCAGGGGGGAGACCCAGTACTTC
CDR3: CSALKGGRGETQYF

V: TRBV6-1
D: .
size: few
J: TRBJ2-5
DNA: TGTGCCAGCAGGCGCGAGGGGTCGGGGCAGACCCAGTACTTC
CDR3: CASRREGSGQTQYF

V: TRBV11-3
D: .
size: .
J: TRBJ1-4
DNA: TGTGCCAGCAACTTCCGTGACACTAATGAAAAACTGTTTTTT
CDR3: CASNFRDTNEKLFF

V: TRBV12-1
D: .
size: .
J: TRBJ2-7
DNA: TGTGCCAGCAGCGTACAGGGGTCCGACGAGCAGTACTTC
CDR3: CASSVQGSDEQYF

V: TRBV6-1
D: .
size: .
J: TRBJ2-7
DNA: TGTGCCAGCAGGGTACTGATGAAAGGATACGAGCAGTACTTC
CDR3: CASRVLMKGYEQYF

V: TRBV4-3
D: TRBD1
size: .
J: TRBJ2-3
DNA: TGTGCCAGCAGCCAGGGACAGGGGCAGTCAGATATGCAGTATTTT
CDR3: CASSQGQGQSDMQYF

V: TRBV29-1
D: .
size: .
J: TRBJ1-2
DNA: TGCAGCGTTACAGGGCGGAAATCCTCCGAACTAAACTATGGCTACGCCTTC
CDR3: CSVTGRKSSELNYGYAF

V: TRBV20-1
D: .
size: .
J: TRBJ2-7
DNA: TGCAGTGCTAGAGCGGGTCAGGGAACCAACGAGCAGTACTTC
CDR3: CSARAGQGTNEQYF

V: TRBV12-3/TRBV12-4
D: TRBD2
size: .
J: TRBJ2-1
DNA: TGTGCCAACACCTACCAAGCGGGAGGCACTGAGCAGTTCTTC
CDR3: CANTYQAGGTEQFF

V: TRBV29-1
D: .
size: .
J: TRBJ2-7
DNA: TGCAGCGGGATCGTAGCCTCCTACGAGCAGTACTTC
CDR3: CSGIVASYEQYF

V: TRBV29-1
D: .
size: once
J: TRBJ2-3
DNA: TGCAGCGTTGGGCTACACATGAGGGGCACAGATACGCAGTATTTT
CDR3: CSVGLHMRGTDTQYF

V: TRBV24-1
D: TRBD1
size: .
J: TRBJ2-5
DNA: TGTGCCACCAGTCTCGGACAGGGGATTAGGGAGACCCAGTACTTC
CDR3: CATSLGQGIRETQYF

V: TRBV28
D: .
size: .
J: TRBJ2-7
DNA: TGTGCCAGCAGTTCCCTCGGGACAACCACCTACGAGCAGTACTTC
CDR3: CASSSLGTTTYEQYF

V: TRBV11-3
D: .
size: .
J: TRBJ2-7
DNA: TGTGCCAGCAGCCCCGTGCCGGGGAAAAAGAACGAGCAATACTTC
CDR3: CASSPVPGKKNEQYF

V: TRBV11-3
D: TRBD2
size: medium-sized
J: TRBJ2-2
DNA: TGTGCCAGCAGCTTAGCCGGACCGGGGGGAAGGCTGTTTTTT
CDR3: CASSLAGPGGRLFF